The 17 T cell receptor beta chains given below trace back to one sample, sequenced in a study of shared clonotypes between healthy human individuals. Only in-frame clones appear in the TCRdb table, and some are missing; sequencing was by immunoSEQ multiplex PCR. The repertoire has hundreds of thousands of clones, less than 85% of them found once; the top ten carry roughly a tenth. What was sequenced was memory CD4+ T cells sorted from blood. Indicated subset: CD45RA-negative fraction. These receptors all stem from a man aged 25 to 40 in good health.

The genes are TRBV29-1 and TRBJ1-2; D gene ambiguous. This CDR3 contains 12 residues. CDR1 and CDR2 from the germline V gene are SQVTM and ANQGSEA. Between the trimmed V and J ends, which lost 4 bases and 8 bases, there was a span of 14 bases. Written as DNA, the CDR3 is TGCAGCGTTGGTGGCAGGAGAGAGGGCTACACCTTC. Translating it yields CSVGGRREGYTF.

The chain joins TRBV28 to TRBJ1-1; unclear D gene. CDR3 length equals 15 residues. V lost 3 bases and J lost 6, with 17 bases in between. From germline, CDR1 is MDHEN and CDR2 SYDVKM. CDR3 in DNA: TGTGCCAGCAGTTTTTCCCTCGGAGCAGGCTCTGAAGCTTTCTTT. As protein: CASSFSLGAGSEAFF.

This chain uses TRBV2 with TRBJ2-1, with TRBD2 identical over 15 bases. The ends lost 6 bases at V and 8 bases at J; junction bases unmatched: 5. The V gene's germline CDR1 is SNHLY and CDR2 FYNNEI. The CDR3 has 15 amino acids. Written as DNA, the CDR3 is TGTGCCAGCAGCTGGGGACTAGCGGGAGGCGATGAGCAGTTCTTC. It yields the protein CASSWGLAGGDEQFF.

This chain connects TRBV2 to TRBJ2-7; D remains unclear. The V end was cut by 2 bases, the J end by 2 bases, with 4 bases between. CDR3 length: 12 residues. In germline, CDR1 is SNHLY, CDR2 FYNNEI. CDR3 sequence (DNA): TGTGCCAGCAGTGAAACGACCTACGAGCAGTACTTC. This gives the protein CASSETTYEQYF.

This clone has a handful of counts. The chain recombines TRBV25-1 with TRBJ2-2, with 9 nucleotides matching TRBD1. The germline V gene has CDR1 MGHDK and CDR2 SYGVNS. V trimming: 6 bases; J trimming: 4 bases; junction bases outside the gene matches: 0. This CDR3 is built from 13 residues. The CDR3 loop reads CASRTGGTGELFF. The CDR3 DNA reads TGTGCCAGCAGGACAGGGGGCACCGGGGAGCTGTTTTTT.

The table lists this clone with a count of one. This chain joins TRBV25-1 and TRBJ1-2, with D hard to call. Germline CDR1 reads MGHDK; CDR2 reads SYGVNS. CDR3 length equals 15 residues. Trimming took 3 bases from V and 5 from J, leaving 16 bases between them. DNA of the CDR3: TGTGCCAGCAGTGACGTTTTTCCAGAAGATTATGGCTACACCTTC. Amino acids: CASSDVFPEDYGYTF.

This clone was recorded once. The chain couples TRBV5-6 to TRBJ2-7; no clear D. The CDR3 is 12 residues long. The germline gives CDR1 SGHDT, CDR2 YYEEEE. V dropped 3 bases and J dropped 3 bases, with 7 bases sitting between them. CDR3 nucleotide sequence: TGTGCCAGCAGCTATGCCCACTACGAGCAGTACTTC. Translated, it gives CASSYAHYEQYF.

This chain connects TRBV18 to TRBJ1-1; 7 bases agree with TRBD1. The CDR3 sequence is 13 residues long. Germline V gene lookup returns CDR1 KGHSH and CDR2 LQKENI. Losses at the gene ends were 4 bases for V and 7 bases for J; bases not matched to a gene: 6. The chain's CDR3 is CASSQNRGVEAFF. DNA of the CDR3: TGTGCCAGCTCACAAAACAGGGGCGTTGAAGCTTTCTTT.

V usage is TRBV6-6 and J usage is TRBJ1-2; weak D call: TRBD1 (6 bases). This CDR3 has 13 amino acids. Looked up from germline, CDR1 is MNHNY and CDR2 is SVGAGI (reference sequence). The V end lost 8 bases, the J end lost 0 bases, and 10 bases lay between the germline ends. The CDR3 reads CASRDTANYGYTF. In DNA form, the CDR3 reads TGTGCCAGCCGGGACACAGCTAACTATGGCTACACCTTC.

This rearrangement joins TRBV2 to TRBJ2-3, with 8 nucleotides matching TRBD2. The V gene's germline CDR1 is SNHLY and CDR2 FYNNEI. V trimming: 7 bases; J trimming: 8 bases; junction bases outside the gene matches: 11. The CDR3 spans 14 residues. The CDR3, as DNA: TGTGCCAGCAACGCCGGGGGGGCGGAGGTTACGCAGTATTTT. Its translation: CASNAGGAEVTQYF.

This clone was counted many times. The gene calls are TRBV7-9 and TRBJ1-1, with D possibly being TRBD1 (5 bases). The germline V gene encodes CDR1 SEHNR and CDR2 FQNEAQ (reference sequence). Between the trimmed V and J ends, which lost 5 bases and 9 bases, there was a span of 10 bases. There are 11 residues in the CDR3. The CDR3 DNA reads TGTGCCAGCAGCCCTGCGGGACAAGCTTTCTTT. Translation: CASSPAGQAFF.

The V and J genes are TRBV5-8 and TRBJ2-7, with 10 bases identical to TRBD2. This CDR3 region has 15 residues. V lost 0 bases, J lost 6 bases, and 6 bases stayed unmatched. The germline gives CDR1 SGHTS, CDR2 YDEGEE. The CDR3 nucleotides read TGTGCCAGCAGCTTGGAGCTAGCGGGAGTTGGCGAGCAGTACTTC. It encodes CASSLELAGVGEQYF.

The V gene is TRBV5-1, the J gene TRBJ2-1; TRBD1 matches at 7 bases. Trimming removed 3 bases from V and 8 bases from J; junction bases left unmatched: 8. This CDR3 contains 14 residues. Germline-derived CDR1 and CDR2 are SGHRS and YFSETQ. CDR3 residues: CASSSLQGFDEQFF. CDR3 nucleotide sequence: TGCGCCAGCAGCTCCCTACAGGGGTTCGATGAGCAGTTCTTC. Filled out from reference TRBV5-1 and TRBJ2-1, the complete variable domain reads KAGVTQTPRYLIKTRGQQVTLSCSPISGHRSVSWYQQTPGQGLQFLFEYFSETQRNKGNFPGRFSGRQFSNSRSEMNVSTLELGDSALYLCASSSLQGFDEQFFGPGTRLTVL.

The chain links TRBV6-1 to TRBJ2-1; 7 nucleotides agree with TRBD2. Germline values: CDR1 MNHNS, CDR2 SASEGT. Trimming at V came to 7 bases and at J to 6 bases, leaving 12 bases not matched to a gene. The CDR3 is made up of 15 amino acids. The CDR3 loop is CASTAVAGAFNEQFF. As DNA, the CDR3 is TGTGCCAGCACGGCTGTGGCGGGAGCTTTCAATGAGCAGTTCTTC.

The chain links TRBV5-4 to TRBJ1-4; D possibly corresponds to TRBD1 (5 bases). Trimming left V 2 bases short and J 7 bases short, with 12 bases between. CDR1 is SGHNT, CDR2 YYREEE, per germline (reference sequence). CDR3 length equals 14 residues. CDR3 protein: CASSFRDPREKLFF. Written as DNA, the CDR3 is TGTGCCAGCAGCTTTAGGGACCCTCGTGAAAAACTGTTTTTT.

The V gene is TRBV4-1, the J gene TRBJ2-1; 11 bases match TRBD2. Germline trimming cut 0 bases from V and 9 bases from J; bases unmatched to any gene: 13. The CDR3 sequence is 18 residues long. The germline V gene encodes CDR1 MGHRA and CDR2 YSYEKL. Written as DNA, the CDR3 is TGCGCCAGCAGCCAAGAAACCGGAGTAGCGGGAGGGCCAATTGAGCAGTTCTTC. Encoded protein: CASSQETGVAGGPIEQFF.

The chain is built from TRBV18 and TRBJ2-7; 10 bases are shared with TRBD1. Germline lookup yields CDR1 KGHSH and CDR2 LQKENI. J was trimmed by 6 bases and V by 0 bases; bases with no gene match: 8. CDR3 length: 16 amino acids. In nucleotides, the CDR3 is TGTGCCAGCTCACCACCGGACAGGGGGATTTTTGGCGAGCAGTACTTC. Translated: CASSPPDRGIFGEQYF.